Below are 21 T cell receptor beta chains sequenced from a single sample in a study of beta chain features in type 1 diabetes. The entirety of the isolated RNA underwent reverse transcription, so expressed TCRB transcripts were sequenced. Profiling relied on immunoSEQ multiplex PCR, and the TCRdb table lists in-frame clones only, not all of them. The table has approximately 160,000 clones, about 9.8% seen once. The sequencing sample was made of central memory CD4+ T cells from blood. The receptor set was obtained from a woman younger than 35 in good health.

There are a few counts of this clone. The chain uses TRBV7-9 and TRBJ2-5, with TRBD2 as a possible D gene (6 bases). This CDR3 has 13 amino acids. Trimming took 2 bases from V and 4 from J, leaving 8 bases between them. The germline V gene has CDR1 SEHNR and CDR2 FQNEAQ (reference sequence). CDR3 nucleotides: TGTGCCAGCAGCTTATGGGGAGGAGAGACCCAGTACTTC. It is translated as CASSLWGGETQYF.

The rearrangement uses TRBV15 and TRBJ1-2, with D hard to call. The V end lost 5 bases, the J end lost 8 bases, and 24 bases lay between the germline ends. Germline CDR1 LNHNV, CDR2 YYDKDF (reference sequence). The CDR3 totals 16 residues. CDR3 nucleotide sequence: TGTGCCACCAGCGATCGAAGGAGTGGAGAGACCGGGGGCTACACCTTC. Translated: CATSDRRSGETGGYTF.

This clone was counted only a few times. J is TRBJ2-3 and V is TRBV7-2; 11 bases align to TRBD2. The ends lost 5 bases at V and 4 bases at J; junction bases unmatched: 2. The CDR3 runs to 14 residues. Germline CDR1 reads SGHTA; CDR2 reads FQGNSA. The CDR3 DNA sequence: TGTGCCAGCAGCCAGACTAGCGGGGCAGATACGCAGTATTTT. Protein sequence: CASSQTSGADTQYF.

The gene calls are TRBV5-1 and TRBJ2-3; 7 nucleotides agree with TRBD2. Germline assignment: CDR1 SGHRS and CDR2 YFSETQ. This CDR3 contains 14 residues. V trimming: 7 bases; J trimming: 3 bases; junction bases outside the gene matches: 8. The CDR3 region has the DNA TGCGCCAGCGCAGGGACTACCTCAACAGATACGCAGTATTTT. It translates to CASAGTTSTDTQYF. The full variable domain, its missing parts supplied by reference TRBV5-1 and TRBJ2-3, is KAGVTQTPRYLIKTRGQQVTLSCSPISGHRSVSWYQQTPGQGLQFLFEYFSETQRNKGNFPGRFSGRQFSNSRSEMNVSTLELGDSALYLCASAGTTSTDTQYFGPGTRLTVL.

The chain has TRBV11-2 and TRBJ2-6; 9 bases fit TRBD1. V shed 4 bases and J 4 bases; nucleotides not matched to a gene: 5. The germline V gene encodes CDR1 SGHAT and CDR2 FQNNGV. CDR3 length equals 16 residues. CDR3: CASSSGTGRGANVLTF. CDR3 coding DNA: TGTGCCAGCAGCTCCGGGACAGGGAGAGGGGCCAACGTCCTGACTTTC.

This chain links TRBV5-1 with TRBJ1-5; TRBD1 might be the D (5 bases). This CDR3 is built from 13 residues. The V gene's germline CDR1 is SGHRS and CDR2 YFSETQ. V lost 0 bases and J lost 5, with 6 bases in between. CDR3 nucleotide sequence: TGCGCCAGCAGCTTGGGGGGGGATCAGCCCCAGCATTTT. This sequence encodes CASSLGGDQPQHF.

This clone has at least ten counts. The chain couples TRBV7-9 to TRBJ1-2; 10 positions agree with TRBD1. With 5 bases clipped from V and 1 base from J, the junction kept 7 bases outside the gene matches. Germline V lookup: CDR1 SEHNR, CDR2 FQNEAQ (reference sequence). CDR3 length: 16 amino acids. The CDR3 sequence is CASSVETGGNNYGYTF. The CDR3 DNA reads TGTGCCAGCAGCGTCGAGACAGGGGGCAATAACTATGGCTACACCTTC. Based on the CDR3 plus reference TRBV7-9 and TRBJ1-2, the full variable domain is DTGVSQNPRHKITKRGQNVTFRCDPISEHNRLYWYRQTLGQGPEFLTYFQNEAQLEKSRLLSDRFSAERPKGSFSTLEIQRTEQGDSAMYLCASSVETGGNNYGYTFGSGTRLTVV.

The rearrangement links TRBV18 to TRBJ2-5; TRBD1 might be the D (5 bases). Trimming shortened V by 5 bases and J by 0 bases, and 10 bases separated the two germline ends. Germline CDR1 and CDR2: KGHSH and LQKENI. This CDR3 region has 14 residues. In DNA form, the CDR3 reads TGTGCCAGCTCAACCCCGACAGACCAAGAGACCCAGTACTTC. Translation: CASSTPTDQETQYF.

This clone was seen a few times. The rearrangement links TRBV7-9 to TRBJ2-1; D not certain. This CDR3 is built from 14 residues. Trimming shortened V by 1 base and J by 5 bases, and 9 bases separated the two germline ends. CDR1 is SEHNR and CDR2 is FQNEAQ in the germline V gene (reference sequence). In DNA form, the CDR3 reads TGTGCCAGCAGCTTAGTCGGTCGGGACAATGAGCAGTTCTTC. Translation gives CASSLVGRDNEQFF.

This clone was recorded a few times. The identical CDR3 is also encoded by other nucleotide sequences in the sample. CDR3 region: CSVVGGPSGNTIYF. In DNA, the CDR3 is TGCAGCGTTGTAGGGGGACCCTCTGGAAACACCATATATTTT. The rearrangement joins TRBV29-1 to TRBJ1-3, with TRBD1 as a possible D gene (6 bases). The V gene lost 4 bases and the J gene lost 0 bases, with 10 bases spanning the gap. The germline gives CDR1 SQVTM, CDR2 ANQGSEA. The CDR3 contains 14 residues.

V is TRBV18 and J is TRBJ2-6; perhaps TRBD1 as D (5 bases). This CDR3 region has 17 residues. CDR1 and CDR2 from the germline V gene are KGHSH and LQKENI. V dropped 5 bases and J dropped 0 bases, with 14 bases sitting between them. CDR3 loop: CASSSLTAISGANVLTF. For the CDR3, the DNA is TGTGCCAGCTCATCATTGACAGCAATCTCTGGGGCCAACGTCCTGACTTTC.

This clone has just a few counts. The chain combines TRBV10-3 with TRBJ2-1; perhaps TRBD1 as D (5 bases). V was trimmed by 4 bases and J by 0 bases, leaving 13 bases between them. The CDR3 loop spans 16 amino acids. Germline CDR1 and CDR2: ENHRY and SYGVKD. CDR3 region: CAISGGDPSSYNEQFF. The CDR3, as DNA: TGTGCCATCAGTGGGGGCGATCCTAGCTCCTACAATGAGCAGTTCTTC.

This chain joins TRBV9 and TRBJ2-2; D is possibly TRBD1 (7 bases). The CDR3 extends over 15 amino acids. Trimming left V 7 bases short and J 5 bases short, with 18 bases between. The germline gives CDR1 SGDLS, CDR2 YYNGEE. The CDR3 loop reads CASDRAGGQTGELFF. The CDR3 nucleotides are TGTGCCAGCGACCGGGCAGGGGGGCAGACCGGGGAGCTGTTTTTT. The full variable domain, with the rest looked up from reference TRBV9 and TRBJ2-2, is DSGVTQTPKHLITATGQRVTLRCSPRSGDLSVYWYQQSLDQGLQFLIQYYNGEERAKGNILERFSAQQFPDLHSELNLSSLELGDSALYFCASDRAGGQTGELFFGEGSRLTVL.

In this sample, this clone turned up a few times. The chain has TRBV5-1 and TRBJ2-6; the D gene is possibly TRBD1 (5 bases). Trimming pared 3 bases from V and 2 bases from J, leaving 9 bases between. Germline CDR1 and CDR2: SGHRS and YFSETQ. This CDR3 region has 15 residues. CDR3 in amino acids: CASSSDSTGANVLTF. The CDR3 bases are TGCGCCAGCAGCTCCGACAGTACTGGGGCCAACGTCCTGACTTTC.

This clone was counted only a few times. The chain carries TRBV9 and TRBJ1-4; D is undetermined. Per the germline V gene, CDR1 is SGDLS and CDR2 is YYNGEE. The CDR3 sequence is 13 residues long. V lost 0 bases to trimming and J lost 8 bases, with 8 bases between them. The CDR3 DNA is TGTGCCAGCAGCGTAGTACGGCGGGAAAAACTGTTTTTT. Translation gives CASSVVRREKLFF.

The table lists this clone with a few counts. CDR3 nucleotide sequence: TGTGCCAGCAGCGTCAGCAGGGGTGACTATGGCTACACCTTC. It yields the protein CASSVSRGDYGYTF. The J gene is TRBJ1-2, the V gene TRBV9; D is perhaps TRBD1 (6 bases). The CDR3 is 14 residues long. The V end lost 2 bases, the J end lost 3 bases, and 11 bases lay between the germline ends. Germline V gives CDR1 SGDLS, CDR2 YYNGEE.

CDR3 residues: CATQPGQGYEQYF. The CDR3 coding sequence is TGTGCCACACAACCCGGACAGGGTTACGAGCAGTACTTC. The gene calls are TRBV6-1 and TRBJ2-7; 8 bases match TRBD1. Germline-derived CDR1 and CDR2 are MNHNS and SASEGT. Trimming removed 10 bases from V and 4 bases from J; junction bases left unmatched: 9. This CDR3 contains 13 residues.

This clone has only a few counts. This sequence joins TRBV4-1 and TRBJ2-1; 8 bases agree with TRBD2. The CDR3 extends over 16 amino acids. Germline trimming cut 1 base from V and 5 bases from J; bases unmatched to any gene: 7. Germline CDR1 and CDR2: MGHRA and YSYEKL. CDR3 sequence (DNA): TGCGCCAGCAGCCAAGGAATAACTAGCGGAAACAATGAGCAGTTCTTC. It yields the protein CASSQGITSGNNEQFF.

V usage is TRBV4-2 and J usage is TRBJ2-3, with D possibly TRBD1 on 6 matching bases. This CDR3 contains 14 residues. From germline, CDR1 is LGHNA and CDR2 YNFKEQ. V gave up 5 bases and J gave up 1 base, with 10 bases separating them. Here the CDR3 reads CASSTRTGTDTQYF. CDR3 DNA: TGTGCCAGCAGCACCCGGACAGGCACAGATACGCAGTATTTT.

The rearrangement links TRBV5-6 to TRBJ2-7; 7 nucleotides agree with TRBD1. The germline V gene has CDR1 SGHDT and CDR2 YYEEEE. V lost 0 bases, J lost 13 bases, and 10 bases stayed unmatched. The CDR3 length is 13 residues. CDR3: CASSLAAEGAPYF. The CDR3 nucleotides are TGTGCCAGCAGCTTGGCCGCAGAGGGGGCACCTTACTTC.

This clone came up a few times. V and J are TRBV18 and TRBJ1-1; TRBD1 matches at 10 bases. J gave up 6 bases and V 5 bases, and 9 bases lay outside the gene matches. The CDR3 covers 15 residues. Germline values: CDR1 KGHSH, CDR2 LQKENI. Written as DNA, the CDR3 is TGTGCCAGCTCATTAAGACAGGGGGCGGGAGCTGAAGCTTTCTTT. It is translated as CASSLRQGAGAEAFF.